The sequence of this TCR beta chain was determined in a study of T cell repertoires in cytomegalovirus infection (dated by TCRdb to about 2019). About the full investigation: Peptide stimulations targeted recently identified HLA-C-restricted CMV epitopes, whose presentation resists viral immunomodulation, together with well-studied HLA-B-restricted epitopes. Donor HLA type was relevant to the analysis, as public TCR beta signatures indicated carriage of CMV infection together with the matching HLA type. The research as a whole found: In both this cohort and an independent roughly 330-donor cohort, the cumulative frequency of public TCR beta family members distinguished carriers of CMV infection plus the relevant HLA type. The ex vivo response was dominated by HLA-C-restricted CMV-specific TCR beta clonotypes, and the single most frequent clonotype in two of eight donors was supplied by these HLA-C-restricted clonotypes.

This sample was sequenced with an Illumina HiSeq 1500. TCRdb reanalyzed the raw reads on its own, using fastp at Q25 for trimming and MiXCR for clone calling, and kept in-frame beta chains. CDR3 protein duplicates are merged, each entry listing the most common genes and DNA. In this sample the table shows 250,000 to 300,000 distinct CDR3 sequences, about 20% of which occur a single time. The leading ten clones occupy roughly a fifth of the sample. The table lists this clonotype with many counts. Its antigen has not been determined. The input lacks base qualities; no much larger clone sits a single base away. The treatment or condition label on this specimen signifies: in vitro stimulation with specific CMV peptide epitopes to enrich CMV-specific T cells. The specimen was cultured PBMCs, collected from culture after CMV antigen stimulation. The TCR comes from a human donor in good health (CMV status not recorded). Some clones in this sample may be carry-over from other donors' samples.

The nucleotide sequence is TGTGCCAGCAGCCGACTAGCGGGGAAAACCGGGGAGCTGTTTTTT. It encodes CASSRLAGKTGELFF. This sequence uses TRBV7-2 and TRBJ2-2, and 11 junction bases match TRBD2. Its CDR3 holds 15 amino acids, cysteine through phenylalanine. Only the CDR3 region is kept as DNA, spanning 45 bases read in frame from base 1. Looking up the germline V gene yields CDR1 SGHTA and CDR2 FQGNSA. The junction shows trimming of 5 bases on V and 5 bases on J, and the gene matches do not reach 4 bases of it.